Below, 31 T cell receptor beta chains from the same sample are listed, as sequenced in a study of shared clonotypes between healthy human individuals. The method was immunoSEQ multiplex PCR; TCRdb's version includes in-frame clones alone and lacks a portion of them. The sample has about 1 million clones; about 74% are singletons. The sample comprised memory CD4+ T cells sorted from blood. Noted subset: CD45RA-negative fraction. Receptors were obtained from a man between 18 and 35 years old in good health.

The rearrangement uses TRBV2 and TRBJ2-1; 9 nucleotides agree with TRBD2. Germline V lookup: CDR1 SNHLY, CDR2 FYNNEI. The CDR3 is 15 amino acids. The junction had 6 bases not matched to a gene; V was cut back by 1 base and J by 8 bases. The CDR3 DNA reads TGTGCCAGCAGTGAAGATGTAGCGGGAGTATATGAGCAGTTCTTC. The encoded protein is CASSEDVAGVYEQFF.

The chain links TRBV6-6 to TRBJ2-1; 7 bases align to TRBD1. V was clipped by 7 bases and J by 6 bases; unmatched bases: 9. In germline, CDR1 is MNHNY, CDR2 SVGAGI (reference sequence). The CDR3 runs to 14 residues. The CDR3 reads CASTNRGFSNEQFF. CDR3 coding DNA: TGTGCCAGCACAAACAGGGGTTTCTCCAATGAGCAGTTCTTC.

V and J are TRBV5-6 and TRBJ1-1, with unresolved D. From germline, CDR1 is SGHDT and CDR2 YYEEEE. V gave up 1 base and J gave up 1 base, with 14 bases separating them. CDR3 length: 16 residues. The CDR3 DNA is TGTGCCAGCAGCTTGAGAGTGGGAAGTAAGAACACTGAAGCTTTCTTT. Protein: CASSLRVGSKNTEAFF. The whole variable domain, filled in from reference TRBV5-6 and TRBJ1-1, reads DAGVTQSPTHLIKTRGQQVTLRCSPKSGHDTVSWYQQALGQGPQFIFQYYEEEERQRGNFPDRFSGHQFPNYSSELNVNALLLGDSALYLCASSLRVGSKNTEAFFGQGTRLTVV.

The chain has TRBV2 and TRBJ1-4; TRBD1 aligns across 7 bases. Trimming took 5 bases from V and 7 from J; bases not matched to a gene: 7. Germline CDR1 reads SNHLY; CDR2 reads FYNNEI. The CDR3 consists of 14 residues. This chain's CDR3 is CASSQQGTGEKLFF. CDR3 coding DNA: TGTGCCAGCAGTCAACAGGGGACGGGTGAAAAACTGTTTTTT.

The chain carries TRBV7-9 and TRBJ1-1; a weak D match, TRBD1 (5 bases). Germline-derived CDR1 and CDR2 are SEHNR and FQNEAQ (reference sequence). The V end lost 3 bases, the J end lost 10 bases, and 15 bases lay between the germline ends. The CDR3 extends over 13 amino acids. The CDR3: CASSFIPQVVAFF. CDR3 coding DNA: TGTGCCAGCAGCTTCATACCACAGGTCGTAGCTTTCTTT.

The V call is TRBV19, the J call TRBJ2-7, with a weak D call TRBD1 (5 bases). The CDR3 covers 13 residues. V lost 10 bases, J lost 0 bases, and 13 bases lay in between. Germline loops: CDR1 LNHDA, CDR2 SQIVND (reference sequence). The CDR3 here is CATRKRGSYEQYF. The CDR3 DNA sequence: TGTGCCACCCGTAAAAGGGGCTCCTACGAGCAGTACTTC. The complete variable domain, with remaining parts taken from reference TRBV19 and TRBJ2-7, reads DGGITQSPKYLFRKEGQNVTLSCEQNLNHDAMYWYRQDPGQGLRLIYYSQIVNDFQKGDIAEGYSVSREKKESFPLTVTSAQKNPTAFYLCATRKRGSYEQYFGPGTRLTVT.

This clone was found a few times. The chain joins TRBV6-5 to TRBJ1-5; maybe TRBD1 (5 bases). V lost 6 bases to trimming and J lost 8 bases, with 11 bases between them. The CDR3 is 12 residues long. Germline V gene lookup returns CDR1 MNHEY and CDR2 SVGAGI. The CDR3 nucleotides are TGTGCCAGCAGCCCCTTGGGGGAGCCCCAGCATTTT. It codes for CASSPLGEPQHF.

This sequence joins TRBV5-1 and TRBJ2-1; TRBD1 matches at 8 bases. Germline-derived CDR1 and CDR2 are SGHRS and YFSETQ. With 6 bases clipped from V and 5 bases from J, the junction kept 16 bases outside the gene matches. The CDR3 totals 17 residues. The CDR3 sequence is CASTRDRPETFHNEQFF. The DNA of the CDR3 is TGCGCCAGCACCCGGGACAGGCCAGAGACTTTTCACAATGAGCAGTTCTTC.

The chain recombines TRBV5-1 with TRBJ2-3, with unresolved D. There are 13 residues in the CDR3. The V gene's germline CDR1 is SGHRS and CDR2 YFSETQ. V was shortened by 0 bases and J by 4 bases, with 6 bases between the two germline ends. This chain's CDR3 is CASSLEVSDTQYF. The CDR3 DNA reads as TGCGCCAGCAGCTTGGAGGTGTCAGATACGCAGTATTTT.

This clone has just a few counts. The chain has TRBV20-1 and TRBJ1-1, with unresolved D. Germline CDR1 is DFQATT and CDR2 is SNEGSKA (reference sequence). The CDR3 is 10 residues long. The CDR3 region has the DNA TGCACCACAGAAGGGTCTGAAGCTTTCTTT. It specifies CTTEGSEAFF.

This rearrangement joins TRBV18 to TRBJ1-1, with 7 bases that match TRBD1. The CDR3 consists of 15 residues. The V gene end was trimmed by 3 bases and the J gene end by 4 bases; junction bases not matched to a gene: 8. Germline V lookup: CDR1 KGHSH, CDR2 LQKENI. CDR3 in DNA: TGTGCCAGCTCACCGACAGGGATTCAGGTCACTGAAGCTTTCTTT. Amino acid sequence: CASSPTGIQVTEAFF.

This clone was counted many times. The chain combines TRBV10-3 with TRBJ1-2; 8 positions match TRBD1. CDR1 is ENHRY, CDR2 SYGVKD, per germline. V gave up 0 bases and J gave up 4 bases; unmatched junction bases: 7. The CDR3 is made up of 16 amino acids. CDR3 region: CAISESRRGHGYGYTF. As DNA, the CDR3 is TGTGCCATCAGTGAGTCGCGCAGGGGGCACGGCTATGGCTACACCTTC.

The chain recombines TRBV5-1 with TRBJ1-2, with a possible D match to TRBD1 (5 bases). The length of the CDR3 is 16 residues. Germline V gene data show CDR1 as SGHRS and CDR2 as YFSETQ. Trimming stripped 0 bases from V and 0 bases from J, with 12 bases between. This chain's CDR3 is CASSLESQGANYGYTF. The CDR3 nucleotides read TGCGCCAGCAGCTTGGAATCGCAGGGAGCTAACTATGGCTACACCTTC.

This sequence joins TRBV2 and TRBJ2-1; 11 positions match TRBD1. CDR3 size: 15 residues. The V gene end was trimmed by 5 bases and the J gene end by 8 bases; junction bases not matched to a gene: 8. CDR1 is SNHLY, CDR2 FYNNEI, per germline. CDR3 amino acids: CASSKGTGGLDEQFF. CDR3 sequence (DNA): TGTGCCAGCAGTAAAGGGACAGGGGGGTTAGATGAGCAGTTCTTC.

The V and J genes are TRBV11-2 and TRBJ2-1; no clear D. From germline, CDR1 is SGHAT and CDR2 FQNNGV. V was pared by 5 bases and J by 5 bases, with 7 bases between. This CDR3 contains 12 residues. CDR3 region: CASSQNHNEQFF. The CDR3 nucleotides are TGTGCCAGCAGCCAAAATCACAATGAGCAGTTCTTC. The whole variable domain, remainder taken from reference TRBV11-2 and TRBJ2-1, is EAGVAQSPRYKIIEKRQSVAFWCNPISGHATLYWYQQILGQGPKLLIQFQNNGVVDDSQLPKDRFSAERLKGVDSTLKIQPAKLEDSAVYLCASSQNHNEQFFGPGTRLTVL.

V is TRBV5-1 and J is TRBJ1-1, with TRBD1 identical over 9 bases. The CDR3 spans 17 residues. Unmatched junction bases numbered 11, after V lost 4 bases and J lost 1 base. The germline CDR1 and CDR2 sequences are SGHRS and YFSETQ. CDR3 amino acids: CASSTTTGGAGNTEAFF. In DNA form, the CDR3 reads TGCGCCAGCAGCACAACAACAGGGGGCGCCGGGAACACTGAAGCTTTCTTT.

The chain uses TRBV19 and TRBJ2-2; 14 nucleotides agree with TRBD2. The CDR3 consists of 17 residues. In germline, CDR1 is LNHDA, CDR2 SQIVND (reference sequence). V was pared by 4 bases and J by 5 bases, with 6 bases of the junction left unmatched. The DNA of the CDR3 is TGTGCCAGTAGTACCCAAGGACTAGCGGGAGGTACCGGGGAGCTGTTTTTT. It encodes CASSTQGLAGGTGELFF.

The rearrangement links TRBV6-1 to TRBJ1-6; TRBD1 might be the D (6 bases). The CDR3 sequence is 14 residues long. The V gene lost 5 bases and the J gene lost 5 bases, with 10 bases spanning the gap. Germline V gene data show CDR1 as MNHNS and CDR2 as SASEGT. The CDR3 nucleotides are TGTGCCAGCAGTACCGGACAGCATAATTCACCCCTCCACTTT. It yields the protein CASSTGQHNSPLHF.

As regards this clone: Other nucleotide sequences in the sample specify the same CDR3. V usage is TRBV18 and J usage is TRBJ1-4, with 7 bases fitting TRBD1. The CDR3 contains 16 residues. After removal of 3 bases from V and 0 bases from J, the junction contained 4 bases not matched to a gene. In germline, CDR1 is KGHSH, CDR2 LQKENI. DNA of the CDR3: TGTGCCAGCTCACCTCCGGGACAGCCAACTAATGAAAAACTGTTTTTT. Translated: CASSPPGQPTNEKLFF.

This clone has more than one count but fewer than ten. The rearrangement joins TRBV5-1 to TRBJ2-1, with 10 bases lining up with TRBD2. Trimming at V came to 0 bases and at J to 4 bases, leaving 4 bases not matched to a gene. Germline CDR1 SGHRS, CDR2 YFSETQ. The CDR3 is 16 residues long. CDR3 sequence (DNA): TGCGCCAGCAGCTTGGTTATAGCGGGGGGTTACAATGAGCAGTTCTTC. Its protein is CASSLVIAGGYNEQFF. The whole variable domain, remainder taken from reference TRBV5-1 and TRBJ2-1, is KAGVTQTPRYLIKTRGQQVTLSCSPISGHRSVSWYQQTPGQGLQFLFEYFSETQRNKGNFPGRFSGRQFSNSRSEMNVSTLELGDSALYLCASSLVIAGGYNEQFFGPGTRLTVL.

The rearrangement uses TRBV19 and TRBJ2-5, with D possibly matching TRBD2 (6 bases). The CDR3 sequence is 15 residues long. Germline CDR1 is LNHDA and CDR2 is SQIVND (reference sequence). The V end was cut by 7 bases, the J end by 1 base, with 16 bases between. Written as DNA, the CDR3 is TGTGCCAGTACCGTAGCGGTTGGATTCCAAGAGACCCAGTACTTC. It encodes CASTVAVGFQETQYF.

The chain carries TRBV5-1 and TRBJ2-4; possible D gene TRBD1, 6 bases. V was cut by 3 bases and J by 0 bases, with 28 bases left in between. Germline values: CDR1 SGHRS, CDR2 YFSETQ. This CDR3 contains 21 residues. CDR3 sequence: CASSSPHGAGDDWVAKNIQYF. CDR3 in DNA: TGCGCCAGCAGCTCACCGCATGGGGCAGGGGATGATTGGGTAGCCAAAAACATTCAGTACTTC.

V and J are TRBV6-5 and TRBJ2-1; D possibly corresponds to TRBD1 (7 bases). Germline V CDR1 and CDR2: MNHEY, SVGAGI. V was cut by 4 bases and J by 5 bases, with 18 bases left in between. The CDR3 consists of 16 residues. The CDR3 coding sequence is TGTGCCAGCAGTTCCCTGGAGGGGACAGACCACAATGAGCAGTTCTTC. It encodes CASSSLEGTDHNEQFF.

The gene calls are TRBV30 and TRBJ2-7; D perhaps matches TRBD1 (6 bases). Trimming took 8 bases from V and 0 from J, leaving 14 bases between them. CDR3 length: 13 residues. CDR1 and CDR2 from the germline V gene are GTSNPN and SVGIG (reference sequence). CDR3 bases: TGTGCCGCGCGACAGGCAAACTCCTACGAGCAGTACTTC. Its protein is CAARQANSYEQYF.

This clone came up once. The genes are TRBV7-9 and TRBJ2-3; tentatively, D is TRBD1 or TRBD2 (5 bases each). Germline-derived CDR1 and CDR2 are SEHNR and FQNEAQ (reference sequence). This CDR3 is built from 13 residues. Trimming stripped 1 base from V and 4 bases from J, with 6 bases between. Here the CDR3 DNA reads TGTGCCAGCAGCTTAGTGGGGGCAGATACGCAGTATTTT. It encodes CASSLVGADTQYF.

This chain connects TRBV7-9 to TRBJ2-1, with TRBD1 matching 10 bases. V trimming: 1 base; J trimming: 10 bases; junction bases outside the gene matches: 13. From germline, CDR1 is SEHNR and CDR2 FQNEAQ (reference sequence). CDR3 size: 17 residues. CDR3 DNA sequence: TGTGCCAGCAGCTTAGAGGTTTTGGGACAGGGGAAGCGGGAGCAGTTCTTC. Its translation is CASSLEVLGQGKREQFF.

Regarding this clone: This same CDR3 is encoded by further DNA sequences in the sample. The CDR3 reads CASSLATNTGELFF. CDR3 DNA: TGTGCCAGCAGCTTAGCCACTAACACCGGGGAGCTGTTTTTT. The rearrangement links TRBV7-6 to TRBJ2-2; D is ambiguous. Per the germline V gene, CDR1 is SGHVS and CDR2 is FNYEAQ. This CDR3 has 14 residues. Trimming stripped 0 bases from V and 2 bases from J, with 4 bases between.

The rearrangement links TRBV6-1 to TRBJ2-5, with 16 bases identical to TRBD2. The CDR3 sequence is 15 residues long. Germline values: CDR1 MNHNS, CDR2 SASEGT. The J segment lost 5 bases and the V segment lost 3 bases, leaving 0 bases of the junction unmatched. The CDR3 DNA reads as TGTGCCAGCAGTGAGGGACTAGCGGGAGGGGAGACCCAGTACTTC. Translating gives CASSEGLAGGETQYF.

This chain joins TRBV19 and TRBJ2-7; 13 bases fit TRBD2. This CDR3 region has 15 residues. J was trimmed by 3 bases and V by 6 bases; bases with no gene match: 5. Germline assignment: CDR1 LNHDA and CDR2 SQIVND (reference sequence). The CDR3 bases are TGTGCCAGTAGCCCGAGGACTAGCGGGGGCTACGAGCAGTACTTC. Translated, it gives CASSPRTSGGYEQYF.

This clone was observed a handful of times. The rearrangement joins TRBV6-1 to TRBJ1-3; 10 nucleotides line up with TRBD1. Germline CDR1 and CDR2: MNHNS and SASEGT. J lost 3 bases, V lost 9 bases, and 5 bases had no gene match. The length of the CDR3 is 14 residues. CDR3 loop: CASSDRGYGNTIYF. The DNA of the CDR3 is TGTGCCAGTTCGGACAGGGGGTATGGAAACACCATATATTTT.

The chain is built from TRBV30 and TRBJ1-5, with D perhaps matching TRBD1 (5 bases). This CDR3 is 14 amino acids long. The germline gives CDR1 GTSNPN, CDR2 SVGIG (reference sequence). The V gene lost 7 bases and the J gene lost 2 bases, with 15 bases spanning the gap. Here the CDR3 reads CAFSDQGGNQPQHF. For the CDR3, the DNA is TGTGCCTTCTCGGATCAGGGAGGCAATCAGCCCCAGCATTTT.